The 30 T cell receptor beta chains presented below share a single source sample, sequenced in a study of regulatory T cells in long-lasting Graves disease. The authors built TCR beta libraries using iRepertoire HTBI primers and Arm-PCR of CDR3 regions. TCRdb redid the calling of the multiplex PCR reads with MiXCR, one entry per CDR3 protein. Here the sample spans hundreds of thousands of distinct CDR3 sequences, 15% to 19% being singletons. Specified time point: newly diagnosed GD, antithyroid drugs for less than 3 months. TCR sequences were obtained from RNA taken from PBMCs. The specimen was peripheral blood mononuclear cells (PBMCs), collected at new diagnosis, from a patient treated with antithyroid drugs. These receptors were collected from a female donor with Graves disease.

The rearrangement links TRBV4-3 to TRBJ2-2, with 7 bases identical to TRBD1. Germline lookup yields CDR1 LGHNA and CDR2 YSLEER. The CDR3 has 18 residues. Trimming cost V 3 bases and J 5 bases; bases outside gene matches: 15. The CDR3 loop reads CASSHRPTKTGKTGELFF. In DNA form, the CDR3 reads TGCGCCAGCAGCCACCGCCCCACTAAGACAGGGAAAACCGGGGAGCTGTTTTTT.

This clonotype was observed at least ten times. The rearrangement links TRBV12-3 or TRBV12-4 to TRBJ2-5, with D uncertain. The CDR3 has 14 amino acids. Between the trimmed V and J ends, which lost 6 bases and 5 bases, there was a span of 16 bases. The CDR3 loop reads CASRPLGMEETQYF. The CDR3 nucleotides read TGTGCCAGCAGGCCGCTAGGGATGGAGGAGACCCAGTACTTC.

This clonotype was seen ten or more times. The rearrangement joins TRBV3-1 to TRBJ2-1; TRBD1 or TRBD2 may be the D gene (5 bases each). V was cut by 1 base and J by 9 bases, with 10 bases left in between. CDR1 and CDR2 from the germline V gene are LGHDT and YNNKEL (reference sequence). The CDR3 totals 13 residues. The CDR3 region is CASSQGPGTEQFF. As DNA, the CDR3 is TGTGCCAGCAGCCAAGGGCCAGGGACTGAGCAGTTCTTC.

This clonotype was seen at least ten times. The chain is built from TRBV7-3 and TRBJ2-1, with D possibly matching TRBD2 (5 bases). CDR3 length: 16 amino acids. Germline loops: CDR1 SGHTA, CDR2 FQGTGA. Trimming cost V 1 base and J 0 bases, with 10 bases left between them. The CDR3 nucleotides read TGTGCCAGCAGCTTAAGTCCGGGGAGCTCCTACAATGAGCAGTTCTTC. It specifies CASSLSPGSSYNEQFF.

In its sample, this clonotype was seen many times. This rearrangement joins TRBV7-9 to TRBJ1-1, with D possibly TRBD1 on 5 matching bases. Per the germline V gene, CDR1 is SEHNR and CDR2 is FQNEAQ (reference sequence). The CDR3 loop spans 19 amino acids. The V and J ends lost 7 bases and 2 bases respectively, with 29 bases between them. In DNA form, the CDR3 reads TGTGCCAGCACCGGGGCGCAGGGACTTTCCATTTTACCTAACACTGAAGCTTTCTTT. Amino acids: CASTGAQGLSILPNTEAFF.

J is TRBJ2-1 and V is TRBV4-3; D not resolved. Germline CDR1 reads LGHNA; CDR2 reads YSLEER. Trimming removed 4 bases from V and 6 bases from J, with 10 bases in between. The CDR3 loop spans 13 amino acids. The CDR3 DNA is TGCGCCAGCAGCCTTTCACTCCCCAATGAGCAGTTCTTC. Translating it yields CASSLSLPNEQFF.

This clonotype was recorded at least ten times. CDR3 protein: CASSEDRVGGYTF. The DNA of the CDR3 is TGTGCCAGCAGTGAAGACAGGGTGGGGGGCTACACCTTC. This rearrangement joins TRBV27 to TRBJ1-2, with 7 bases that match TRBD1. V dropped 5 bases and J dropped 8; count of bases not matched to a gene: 8. This CDR3 spans 13 amino acids. The germline gives CDR1 MNHEY, CDR2 SMNVEV (reference sequence).

This clonotype was seen repeatedly, ten times or more. This sequence joins TRBV29-1 and TRBJ2-1; no reliable D call. This CDR3 has 14 amino acids. V was clipped by 4 bases and J by 8 bases, with 18 bases between them. CDR1 SQVTM and CDR2 ANQGSEA come from the germline V gene. Written as DNA, the CDR3 is TGCAGCGTTGGACGGGTCGGTAGTCGCGATGAGCAGTTCTTC. Its protein is CSVGRVGSRDEQFF.

At least ten counts were recorded for this clonotype. The rearrangement uses TRBV12-3 or TRBV12-4 and TRBJ2-7; D gene uncertain. The CDR3 is 14 residues long. The ends were cut back, 3 bases at V and 2 bases at J, with 11 bases in the middle. The CDR3 here is CASSFRQNPYEQYF. CDR3 bases: TGTGCCAGCAGTTTCCGGCAGAACCCCTACGAGCAGTACTTC.

The chain links TRBV4-1 to TRBJ2-5, with 16 bases that match TRBD2. CDR3 length: 17 residues. Trimming took 4 bases from V and 3 from J; bases not matched to a gene: 5. Germline V lookup: CDR1 MGHRA, CDR2 YSYEKL. DNA for the CDR3: TGCGCCAGCAGCCGGGGGACTAGCGGGAGGGCCAAAGAGACCCAGTACTTC. Protein product: CASSRGTSGRAKETQYF.

V usage is TRBV14 and J usage is TRBJ2-5; TRBD2 might be the D (6 bases). The CDR3 consists of 16 residues. Trimming pared 3 bases from V and 4 bases from J, leaving 18 bases between. Germline CDR1 SGHDN, CDR2 FVKESK. The CDR3 region is CASSQRWDFQGETQYF. Here the CDR3 DNA reads TGTGCCAGCAGCCAGAGGTGGGACTTTCAGGGAGAGACCCAGTACTTC.

This clonotype appeared many times. The chain combines TRBV5-5 with TRBJ1-1, with D maybe TRBD1 (6 bases). Trimming took 1 base from V and 3 from J, leaving 10 bases between them. The CDR3 is 14 amino acids. Germline V gene sequence: CDR1 SGHKS, CDR2 YYEKEE (reference sequence). CDR3 loop: CASSLTGWDTEAFF. The CDR3 DNA follows: TGTGCCAGCAGCTTGACAGGGTGGGACACTGAAGCTTTCTTT.

This clonotype was detected ten times or more. V is TRBV12-3 or TRBV12-4 and J is TRBJ2-7; TRBD1 matches 9 bases. J lost 0 bases, V lost 2 bases, and 2 bases had no gene match. The CDR3 is 15 residues long. DNA for the CDR3: TGTGCCAGCAGTTTAAAGACAGGGGGCTCCTACGAGCAGTACTTC. Protein product: CASSLKTGGSYEQYF.

This clonotype was seen a single time. The gene calls are TRBV20-1 and TRBJ2-3; 7 bases map to TRBD2. This CDR3 comprises 14 residues. Germline CDR1 DFQATT, CDR2 SNEGSKA (reference sequence). The ends lost 5 bases at V and 2 bases at J; junction bases unmatched: 7. CDR3 sequence: CSALTSRSTDTQYF. The DNA for the CDR3 is TGCAGTGCTTTGACTAGCAGGTCCACAGATACGCAGTATTTT.

Regarding this clonotype: Possible read error: a much larger clone is one base away. CDR3 sequence: CASSLNQDNQPQHF. CDR3 bases: TGTGCCAGCAGTCTAAACCAGGACAATCAGCCCCAGCATTTT. The chain uses TRBV6-2 or TRBV6-3 and TRBJ1-5; D unresolved. This CDR3 is 14 amino acids long. Germline V CDR1 and CDR2: MNHEY, SVGEGT. V was trimmed by 5 bases and J by 3 bases, leaving 11 bases between them.

A few counts support this clonotype. This chain connects TRBV6-5 to TRBJ1-2; D gene ambiguous. Trimming removed 2 bases at V and 3 bases at J, with 4 bases between. The CDR3 has 12 amino acids. Germline V gene sequence: CDR1 MNHEY, CDR2 SVGAGI. The CDR3 DNA sequence: TGTGCCAGCAGTTACCGGGACTATGGCTACACCTTC. Encoded protein: CASSYRDYGYTF.

In this sample, this clonotype turned up many times. V is TRBV12-3 or TRBV12-4 and J is TRBJ2-2; 8 bases fit TRBD2. The CDR3 sequence is 15 residues long. Unmatched junction bases numbered 5, after V lost 5 bases and J lost 3 bases. The chain's CDR3 is CASSLGGAYTGELFF. Here the CDR3 DNA reads TGTGCCAGCAGTCTCGGGGGGGCGTACACCGGGGAGCTGTTTTTT.

This clonotype was detected only a few times. The V call is TRBV2, the J call TRBJ2-5; D might be TRBD1 (5 bases). V shed 5 bases and J shed 1 base, with 8 bases lying between them. The CDR3 spans 13 residues. The germline gives CDR1 SNHLY, CDR2 FYNNEI. CDR3 sequence (DNA): TGTGCCAGCAGTATCGACAGCCAAGAGACCCAGTACTTC. Translation gives CASSIDSQETQYF.

This clonotype has just a few counts. The chain recombines TRBV4-3 with TRBJ1-3; D call uncertain. Trimming took off 0 bases at V and 8 bases at J, with 11 bases between the two ends. Germline-derived CDR1 and CDR2 are LGHNA and YSLEER. This CDR3 has 14 amino acids. The CDR3 bases are TGCGCCAGCAGCCAAGAGAGGGAGGTTTACACCATATATTTT. The encoded protein is CASSQEREVYTIYF.

At least ten counts were recorded for this clonotype. V is TRBV2 and J is TRBJ1-2; D uncertain. The CDR3 is made up of 15 amino acids. Per the germline V gene, CDR1 is SNHLY and CDR2 is FYNNEI. V was shortened by 5 bases and J by 8 bases, with 21 bases between the two germline ends. This chain's CDR3 is CASSLFGRSLWGYTF. CDR3 DNA sequence: TGTGCCAGCAGTCTATTTGGCCGGTCTCTATGGGGCTACACCTTC.

This clonotype has at least ten counts. The rearrangement joins TRBV10-3 to TRBJ1-1; 8 bases align to TRBD1. CDR1 and CDR2 from the germline V gene are ENHRY and SYGVKD. With V trimmed by 0 bases and J by 0 bases, 3 bases remained unmatched. This CDR3 is 16 amino acids long. The DNA for the CDR3 is TGTGCCATCAGTGAGTCGTCAGGGGGCATGAACACTGAAGCTTTCTTT. Translating it yields CAISESSGGMNTEAFF.

At least ten counts were recorded for this clonotype. J is TRBJ1-1 and V is TRBV6-2 or TRBV6-3, with 7 bases matching TRBD1. The trim removed 2 bases at V and 0 bases at J, leaving 6 bases unmatched. The CDR3 sequence is 16 residues long. Germline loops: CDR1 MNHEY, CDR2 SVGEGT. CDR3 protein: CASSYGTARMNTEAFF. Here the CDR3 DNA reads TGTGCCAGCAGTTACGGGACAGCCAGGATGAACACTGAAGCTTTCTTT.

This clonotype was recorded many times. The V call is TRBV7-2, the J call TRBJ1-1; 7 bases agree with TRBD1. Unmatched junction bases numbered 4, after V lost 1 base and J lost 5 bases. This CDR3 is built from 14 residues. Germline assignment: CDR1 SGHTA and CDR2 FQGNSA. The CDR3 DNA sequence: TGTGCCAGCAGCTTAGTGAAGGGGGCGACTGAAGCTTTCTTT. This sequence encodes CASSLVKGATEAFF.

This clonotype was detected ten times or more. The chain's CDR3 is CASSLAGVTYNEQFF. DNA of the CDR3: TGTGCCAGCAGTTTAGCGGGGGTCACCTACAATGAGCAGTTCTTC. The chain uses TRBV12-3 or TRBV12-4 and TRBJ2-1; D possibly uses TRBD1 or TRBD2 (5 bases each). The length of the CDR3 is 15 residues. V shed 0 bases and J shed 2 bases, with 8 bases lying between them.

This clonotype has at least ten counts. The chain links TRBV7-2 to TRBJ1-2; no definite D call. The CDR3 is 12 residues long. Germline V gene lookup returns CDR1 SGHTA and CDR2 FQGNSA. The V end was cut by 5 bases, the J end by 8 bases, with 12 bases between. CDR3 region: CASSRVGVGYTF. In DNA form, the CDR3 reads TGTGCCAGCAGCAGAGTAGGAGTGGGCTACACCTTC. Complete variable domain (other parts from reference TRBV7-2 and TRBJ1-2): GAGVSQSPSNKVTEKGKDVELRCDPISGHTALYWYRQSLGQGLEFLIYFQGNSAPDKSGLPSDRFSAERTGGSVSTLTIQRTQQEDSAVYLCASSRVGVGYTFGSGTRLTVV.

At least ten counts were recorded for this clonotype. This rearrangement joins TRBV30 to TRBJ2-7; 7 bases match TRBD1. Per the germline V gene, CDR1 is GTSNPN and CDR2 is SVGIG (reference sequence). The ends lost 4 bases at V and 5 bases at J; junction bases unmatched: 5. This CDR3 spans 12 amino acids. CDR3 DNA sequence: TGTGCCTGGAACAGGGGTCATAACGAGCAGTACTTC. Translation gives CAWNRGHNEQYF.

V gene TRBV4-1 combines with J gene TRBJ1-3; D gene unclear. The V gene lost 4 bases and the J gene lost 0 bases, with 16 bases spanning the gap. Germline CDR1 MGHRA, CDR2 YSYEKL. The CDR3 contains 17 residues. As DNA, the CDR3 is TGCGCCAGCAGCCCCTTAGGGCAGGTCCCCTCTGGAAACACCATATATTTT. Translated: CASSPLGQVPSGNTIYF.

This clonotype was seen ten or more times. The chain joins TRBV7-3 to TRBJ2-3; D tentatively fits TRBD1 or TRBD2 (7 bases each). Germline loops: CDR1 SGHTA, CDR2 FQGTGA. V lost 5 bases and J 3 bases, leaving 15 bases between the germline ends. CDR3 size: 15 residues. CDR3 in DNA: TGTGCCAGCAGCAGACAGGGAGGGGGAACAGATACGCAGTATTTT. Its protein product is CASSRQGGGTDTQYF.

CDR3 residues: CASSQGRSEQFF. The CDR3 DNA reads TGTGCCAGCAGCCAGGGCAGGTCTGAGCAGTTCTTC. J is TRBJ2-1 and V is TRBV3-1; no reliable D call. CDR1 is LGHDT, CDR2 YNNKEL, per germline (reference sequence). This CDR3 has 12 amino acids. Trimming shortened V by 3 bases and J by 9 bases, and 9 bases separated the two germline ends.

The table lists this clonotype with many counts. V gene TRBV5-1 combines with J gene TRBJ1-1; D is unresolved. V was shortened by 0 bases and J by 8 bases, with 11 bases between the two germline ends. Germline V CDR1 and CDR2: SGHRS, YFSETQ. This CDR3 spans 13 amino acids. CDR3 amino acids: CASSLEGVDEAFF. The CDR3 DNA is TGCGCCAGCAGCTTGGAGGGAGTCGACGAAGCTTTCTTT.